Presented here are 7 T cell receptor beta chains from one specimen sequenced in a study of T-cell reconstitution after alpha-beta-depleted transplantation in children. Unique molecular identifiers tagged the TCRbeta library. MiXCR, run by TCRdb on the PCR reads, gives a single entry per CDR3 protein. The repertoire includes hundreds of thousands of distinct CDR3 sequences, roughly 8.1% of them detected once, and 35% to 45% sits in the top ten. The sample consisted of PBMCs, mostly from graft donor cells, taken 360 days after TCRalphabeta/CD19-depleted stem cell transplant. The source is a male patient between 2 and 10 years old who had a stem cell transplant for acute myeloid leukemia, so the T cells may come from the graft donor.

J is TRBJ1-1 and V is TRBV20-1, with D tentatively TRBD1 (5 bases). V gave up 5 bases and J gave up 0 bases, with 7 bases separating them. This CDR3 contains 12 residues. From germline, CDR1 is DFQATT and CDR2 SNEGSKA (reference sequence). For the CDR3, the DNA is TGCAGTGCTCGACAGTTGAACACTGAAGCTTTCTTT. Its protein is CSARQLNTEAFF.

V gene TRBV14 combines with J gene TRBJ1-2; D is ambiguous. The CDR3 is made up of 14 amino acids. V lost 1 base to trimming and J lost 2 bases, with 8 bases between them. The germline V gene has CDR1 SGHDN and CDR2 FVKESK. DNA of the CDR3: TGTGCCAGCAGCCAAGCCCCTCCCAACTATGGCTACACCTTC. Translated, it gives CASSQAPPNYGYTF. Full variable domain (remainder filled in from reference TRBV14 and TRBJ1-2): EAGVTQFPSHSVIEKGQTVTLRCDPISGHDNLYWYRRVMGKEIKFLLHFVKESKQDESGMPNNRFLAERTGGTYSTLKVQPAELEDSGVYFCASSQAPPNYGYTFGSGTRLTVV.

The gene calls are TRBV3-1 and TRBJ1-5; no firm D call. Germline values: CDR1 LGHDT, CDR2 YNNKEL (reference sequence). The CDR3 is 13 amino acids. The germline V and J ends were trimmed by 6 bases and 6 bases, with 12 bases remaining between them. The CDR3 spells CASSPQTGQPQHF. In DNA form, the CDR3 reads TGTGCCAGCAGTCCACAGACCGGTCAGCCCCAGCATTTT.

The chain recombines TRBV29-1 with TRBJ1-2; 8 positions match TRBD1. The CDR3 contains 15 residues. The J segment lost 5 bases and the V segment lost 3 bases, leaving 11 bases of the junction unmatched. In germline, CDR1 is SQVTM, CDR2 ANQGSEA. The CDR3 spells CSVEGMGQDAYGYTF. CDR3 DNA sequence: TGCAGCGTTGAGGGTATGGGACAGGACGCTTATGGCTACACCTTC.

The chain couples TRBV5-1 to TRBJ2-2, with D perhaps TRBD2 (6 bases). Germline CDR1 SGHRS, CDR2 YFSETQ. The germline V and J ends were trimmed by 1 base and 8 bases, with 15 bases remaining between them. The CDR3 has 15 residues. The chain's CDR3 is CASSLTSLVGGELFF. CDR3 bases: TGCGCCAGCAGCTTGACTAGCCTTGTGGGAGGGGAGCTGTTTTTT.

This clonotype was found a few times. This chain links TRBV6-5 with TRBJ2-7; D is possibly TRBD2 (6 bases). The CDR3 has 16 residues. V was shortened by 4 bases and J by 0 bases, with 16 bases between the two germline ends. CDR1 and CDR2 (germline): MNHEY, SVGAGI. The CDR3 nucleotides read TGTGCCAGCAGTTCTCGATGGGACTTGAGCTCCTACGAGCAGTACTTC. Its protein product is CASSSRWDLSSYEQYF.

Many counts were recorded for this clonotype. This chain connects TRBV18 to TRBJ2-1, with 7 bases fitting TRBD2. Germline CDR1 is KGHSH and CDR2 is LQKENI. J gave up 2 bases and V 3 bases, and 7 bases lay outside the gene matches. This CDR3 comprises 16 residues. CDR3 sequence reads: CASSPGLDPTYNEQFF. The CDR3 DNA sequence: TGTGCCAGCTCACCTGGACTAGATCCAACCTACAATGAGCAGTTCTTC.